One sample yielded the 31 T cell receptor beta chains listed below, sequenced in a study of cytomegalovirus exposure and HLA in healthy donors. With 60 Vbeta and 13 Jbeta primers, the PCR was carried out. TCRdb's copy holds only in-frame clones and misses some; the assay was immunoSEQ multiplex PCR. Among about 99,000 clones, around 73% were seen once, and the ten largest hold roughly 1.7%. The sample was PBMCs. Receptors originate from a woman in her thirties or forties in good health and CMV-seronegative.

This chain uses TRBV9 with TRBJ2-5; D might be TRBD1 (6 bases). Trimming pared 7 bases from V and 1 base from J, leaving 11 bases between. The germline V gene has CDR1 SGDLS and CDR2 YYNGEE. CDR3 size: 13 residues. The CDR3 DNA follows: TGTGCCAGCTCAATGACAGGCCAAGAGACCCAGTACTTC. Amino acids: CASSMTGQETQYF.

The gene calls are TRBV4-1 and TRBJ2-5; D not resolved. The germline V gene has CDR1 MGHRA and CDR2 YSYEKL. The CDR3 loop spans 14 amino acids. Trimming stripped 5 bases from V and 5 bases from J, with 15 bases between. The CDR3 nucleotides read TGCGCCAGCAGCTCACTCCTCGAGGCGGAGACCCAGTACTTC. It encodes CASSSLLEAETQYF.

The CDR3 reads CASSPLLELAGPRGYEQYF. The DNA for the CDR3 is TGTGCCAGCAGCCCCCTCCTGGAACTAGCGGGACCTAGAGGCTACGAGCAGTACTTC. The chain recombines TRBV11-2 with TRBJ2-7; 10 nucleotides match TRBD2. Germline-derived CDR1 and CDR2 are SGHAT and FQNNGV. J was trimmed by 3 bases and V by 5 bases; bases with no gene match: 19. There are 19 residues in the CDR3.

The gene calls are TRBV6-5 and TRBJ2-7; tentatively, D is TRBD1 (6 bases). This CDR3 spans 15 amino acids. The ends were cut back, 6 bases at V and 0 bases at J, with 15 bases in the middle. Germline assignment: CDR1 MNHEY and CDR2 SVGAGI. The CDR3, as DNA: TGTGCCAGCAGCCCGAACGGGACACCCTCCTACGAGCAGTACTTC. Protein sequence: CASSPNGTPSYEQYF.

The V and J genes are TRBV27 and TRBJ2-6; 7 nucleotides line up with TRBD1. The CDR3 is 15 amino acids. V shed 2 bases, J shed 2 bases, and the junction held 0 bases outside the gene matches. Germline CDR1 and CDR2: MNHEY and SMNVEV (reference sequence). The CDR3 DNA is TGTGCCAGCAGTTTAGGGACAGCTGGGGCCAACGTCCTGACTTTC. Encoded protein: CASSLGTAGANVLTF. Variable domain in full (rest from reference TRBV27 and TRBJ2-6): EAQVTQNPRYLITVTGKKLTVTCSQNMNHEYMSWYRQDPGLGLRQIYYSMNVEVTDKGDVPEGYKVSRKEKRNFPLILESPSPNQTSLYFCASSLGTAGANVLTFGAGSRLTVL.

The J gene is TRBJ2-4, the V gene TRBV27, with D perhaps matching TRBD2 (6 bases). Germline CDR1 MNHEY, CDR2 SMNVEV (reference sequence). V gave up 5 bases and J gave up 8 bases, with 19 bases separating them. The CDR3 sequence is 15 residues long. CDR3 DNA: TGTGCCAGCAGTCCAAGACTAGGCTTGAATGACATTCAGTACTTC. Its translation is CASSPRLGLNDIQYF.

The rearrangement joins TRBV14 to TRBJ2-7, with 7 nucleotides matching TRBD2. V was clipped by 1 base and J by 6 bases; unmatched bases: 15. Germline CDR1 SGHDN, CDR2 FVKESK. The CDR3 runs 17 residues. CDR3 protein: CASSQGLAEGINGEQYF. CDR3 DNA sequence: TGTGCCAGCAGCCAAGGGCTAGCGGAGGGAATCAACGGCGAGCAGTACTTC.

V is TRBV5-6 and J is TRBJ2-5, with a weak D call TRBD1 (5 bases). Between the trimmed V and J ends, which lost 8 bases and 4 bases, there was a span of 18 bases. This CDR3 is built from 14 residues. The germline V gene encodes CDR1 SGHDT and CDR2 YYEEEE. CDR3 nucleotide sequence: TGTGCCAGTACCCGACTGCTAGGGGTAGAGACCCAGTACTTC. It codes for CASTRLLGVETQYF.

To note about this clone: An end of the junction differs from the germline gene, which may be a read error. This chain connects TRBV7-9 to TRBJ2-1; D is perhaps TRBD2 (6 bases). Per the germline V gene, CDR1 is SEHNR and CDR2 is FQNEAQ (reference sequence). This CDR3 is 18 amino acids long. The CDR3 loop is CSSSLVAVAVSSYNEQFF. DNA for the CDR3: TGTTCCAGCAGCTTAGTAGCCGTAGCGGTCAGCTCCTACAATGAGCAGTTCTTC.

This chain uses TRBV6-1 with TRBJ1-2; no clear D. Per germline, CDR1 MNHNS and CDR2 SASEGT. This CDR3 spans 11 amino acids. Trimming took 1 base from V and 7 from J, leaving 4 bases between them. DNA for the CDR3: TGTGCCAGCAGTGAAGTGAGTGGCTACACCTTC. Translation: CASSEVSGYTF.

The chain recombines TRBV5-1 with TRBJ1-2, with D possibly matching TRBD1 (5 bases). V was shortened by 0 bases and J by 5 bases, with 14 bases between the two germline ends. CDR3 size: 15 residues. Germline lookup yields CDR1 SGHRS and CDR2 YFSETQ. CDR3 residues: CASSLVPRDEYGYTF. The CDR3 bases are TGCGCCAGCAGCTTGGTGCCCAGGGATGAATATGGCTACACCTTC.

This chain joins TRBV19 and TRBJ1-2; D is possibly TRBD1 (5 bases). V gave up 1 base and J gave up 5 bases, with 17 bases separating them. Per the germline V gene, CDR1 is LNHDA and CDR2 is SQIVND (reference sequence). The CDR3 is made up of 16 amino acids. The CDR3 sequence is CASSIGWSGIGYGYTF. CDR3 DNA sequence: TGTGCCAGTAGTATAGGCTGGTCAGGGATAGGATATGGCTACACCTTC. Variable domain in full (rest from reference TRBV19 and TRBJ1-2): DGGITQSPKYLFRKEGQNVTLSCEQNLNHDAMYWYRQDPGQGLRLIYYSQIVNDFQKGDIAEGYSVSREKKESFPLTVTSAQKNPTAFYLCASSIGWSGIGYGYTFGSGTRLTVV.

On this clone: The germline gene is not matched at one end of the junction; a read error may be the cause. V is TRBV7-9 and J is TRBJ2-1; 9 bases map to TRBD2. Per the germline V gene, CDR1 is SEHNR and CDR2 is FQNEAQ (reference sequence). The length of the CDR3 is 17 residues. CDR3 residues: CSSSLTLTSGAYNEQFF. The CDR3 DNA sequence: TGTTCCAGCAGCCTCACTCTGACTAGCGGAGCTTACAATGAGCAGTTCTTC.

The genes are TRBV4-3 and TRBJ2-1; 7 bases are shared with TRBD2. The CDR3 consists of 14 residues. V was pared by 3 bases and J by 2 bases, with 1 base of the junction left unmatched. The germline CDR1 and CDR2 sequences are LGHNA and YSLEER. CDR3 bases: TGCGCCAGCAGCCAGAGCGGGGCCTACAATGAGCAGTTCTTC. Protein: CASSQSGAYNEQFF.

This chain uses TRBV18 with TRBJ2-2; 8 bases agree with TRBD2. The junction had 5 bases not matched to a gene; V was cut back by 1 base and J by 7 bases. The CDR3 runs to 15 residues. CDR1 and CDR2 from the germline V gene are KGHSH and LQKENI. Here the CDR3 DNA reads TGTGCCAGCTCACCACGGCGGGAGGATGGCGGGGAGCTGTTTTTT. Translated: CASSPRREDGGELFF.

This chain joins TRBV6-1 and TRBJ1-2; tentative D call: TRBD1 (5 bases). The ends were cut back, 6 bases at V and 8 bases at J, with 22 bases in the middle. The CDR3 has 15 residues. Germline V gives CDR1 MNHNS, CDR2 SASEGT. CDR3 sequence (DNA): TGTGCCAGCAGACTCGCCGGGGGGGTCTTGGAGGGCTACACCTTC. Translating gives CASRLAGGVLEGYTF.

The gene calls are TRBV7-2 and TRBJ1-5, with 8 bases aligning to TRBD1. This CDR3 is 19 amino acids long. The junction had 14 bases not matched to a gene; V was cut back by 4 bases and J by 0 bases. Germline V gene data show CDR1 as SGHTA and CDR2 as FQGNSA. Here the CDR3 DNA reads TGTGCCAGCAGCTCTCGAGACAGGGGCCCGAGATATAGCAATCAGCCCCAGCATTTT. Protein sequence: CASSSRDRGPRYSNQPQHF.

The chain uses TRBV27 and TRBJ2-1, with D maybe TRBD1 (5 bases). Germline-derived CDR1 and CDR2 are MNHEY and SMNVEV (reference sequence). The CDR3 is made up of 22 amino acids. V lost 3 bases to trimming and J lost 0 bases, with 30 bases between them. The CDR3 coding sequence is TGTGCCAGCAGTTTTATACACCTCATGGACATCGAAGCTTCGGGCTCCTACAATGAGCAGTTCTTC. Translated: CASSFIHLMDIEASGSYNEQFF.

This clone has more than one count but fewer than ten. V is TRBV4-3 and J is TRBJ2-5; tentative D call: TRBD2 (6 bases). This CDR3 is built from 15 residues. CDR1 is LGHNA, CDR2 YSLEER, per germline. The ends were cut back, 1 base at V and 2 bases at J, with 11 bases in the middle. In nucleotides, the CDR3 is TGCGCCAGCAGCCAAGGAAGTAGCGGTCAAGAGACCCAGTACTTC. Translated: CASSQGSSGQETQYF.

The rearrangement uses TRBV28 and TRBJ2-7, with D tentatively TRBD1 (6 bases). The CDR3 runs to 17 residues. CDR1 is MDHEN and CDR2 is SYDVKM in the germline V gene. The ends were cut back, 6 bases at V and 7 bases at J, with 28 bases in the middle. CDR3 sequence reads: CASRPRTLGGDYVEQYF. The CDR3 DNA reads as TGTGCCAGCAGACCACGGACTTTAGGGGGAGACTACGTTGAGCAGTACTTC.

This chain connects TRBV4-3 to TRBJ1-1, with 7 bases fitting TRBD1. There are 15 residues in the CDR3. The germline gives CDR1 LGHNA, CDR2 YSLEER. The trim removed 1 base at V and 0 bases at J, leaving 2 bases unmatched. DNA for the CDR3: TGCGCCAGCAGCCAAGGGGGACAGATGAACACTGAAGCTTTCTTT. Translation gives CASSQGGQMNTEAFF.

The V call is TRBV7-3, the J call TRBJ2-7; 8 nucleotides align to TRBD2. CDR3 length: 15 amino acids. The germline CDR1 and CDR2 sequences are SGHTA and FQGTGA. Unmatched junction bases numbered 5, after V lost 0 bases and J lost 4 bases. CDR3 sequence: CASSLTSGTFYEQYF. The CDR3 coding sequence is TGTGCCAGCAGCTTAACTAGCGGGACTTTTTACGAGCAGTACTTC.

V and J are TRBV11-3 and TRBJ2-7, with 10 nucleotides matching TRBD2. The CDR3 runs 15 residues. Germline CDR1 SGHNT, CDR2 YENEEA. V lost 5 bases to trimming and J lost 6 bases; unmatched junction nucleotides: 10. CDR3 nucleotide sequence: TGTGCCAGCAGCCGCTCTCTAGCGGGAGTGAGCGAGCAGTACTTC. Residues: CASSRSLAGVSEQYF.

The CDR3 sequence: CASSDTSRETQYF. In DNA, the CDR3 is TGTGCCAGCTCAGATACGTCCCGGGAGACCCAGTACTTC. The chain combines TRBV18 with TRBJ2-5; D unresolved. The V and J ends lost 5 bases and 5 bases respectively, with 12 bases between them. CDR1 is KGHSH, CDR2 LQKENI, per germline. The CDR3 is made up of 13 amino acids.

The rearrangement joins TRBV28 to TRBJ1-5; perhaps TRBD1 as D (6 bases). Germline CDR1 reads MDHEN; CDR2 reads SYDVKM. The CDR3 has 15 residues. Deletions cut 4 bases from V and 5 bases from J, with 15 bases between. CDR3 nucleotides: TGTGCCAGCAGTTCGAAAACAGGGTATTATCAGCCCCAGCATTTT. This encodes CASSSKTGYYQPQHF.

V gene TRBV9 combines with J gene TRBJ2-6; D is ambiguous. This CDR3 comprises 14 residues. Germline CDR1 SGDLS, CDR2 YYNGEE. The ends were cut back, 4 bases at V and 2 bases at J, with 7 bases in the middle. The CDR3 loop is CASSFPAGANVLTF. CDR3 in DNA: TGTGCCAGCAGCTTCCCGGCTGGGGCCAACGTCCTGACTTTC.

This clone appeared once. This chain joins TRBV11-3 and TRBJ2-1; D not certain. Germline values: CDR1 SGHNT, CDR2 YENEEA. Trimming pared 4 bases from V and 6 bases from J, leaving 10 bases between. This CDR3 is 13 amino acids long. The CDR3 nucleotides read TGTGCCAGCAGCTATCTAGGATCCAATGAGCAGTTCTTC. It translates to CASSYLGSNEQFF.

The chain employs TRBV19 and TRBJ1-5; no clear D. The length of the CDR3 is 11 residues. Between the trimmed V and J ends, which lost 8 bases and 7 bases, there was a span of 9 bases. CDR1 and CDR2 (germline): LNHDA, SQIVND (reference sequence). In nucleotides, the CDR3 is TGTGCCAGTGGAGCGTACCAGCCCCAGCATTTT. Protein product: CASGAYQPQHF.

The V call is TRBV6-5, the J call TRBJ2-3, with 8 bases aligning to TRBD2. From germline, CDR1 is MNHEY and CDR2 SVGAGI. Trimming took 6 bases from V and 2 from J; bases not matched to a gene: 4. This CDR3 region has 14 residues. The DNA for the CDR3 is TGTGCCAGCAGCTTAGCGGGGAACACAGATACGCAGTATTTT. As protein: CASSLAGNTDTQYF.

The CDR3 here is CASSPGLVETQYF. DNA for the CDR3: TGCGCCAGCAGTCCAGGACTAGTAGAGACCCAGTACTTC. The rearrangement uses TRBV5-1 and TRBJ2-5, with 7 bases identical to TRBD2. CDR3 length equals 13 residues. Germline lookup yields CDR1 SGHRS and CDR2 YFSETQ. V gave up 5 bases and J gave up 4 bases; unmatched junction bases: 5.

The chain recombines TRBV28 with TRBJ2-6; D gene unclear. Trimming removed 2 bases at V and 2 bases at J, with 7 bases between. The CDR3 has 15 amino acids. Germline V lookup: CDR1 MDHEN, CDR2 SYDVKM. CDR3 sequence: CASSLRGPGANVLTF. The CDR3, as DNA: TGTGCCAGCAGTTTACGAGGCCCTGGGGCCAACGTCCTGACTTTC.